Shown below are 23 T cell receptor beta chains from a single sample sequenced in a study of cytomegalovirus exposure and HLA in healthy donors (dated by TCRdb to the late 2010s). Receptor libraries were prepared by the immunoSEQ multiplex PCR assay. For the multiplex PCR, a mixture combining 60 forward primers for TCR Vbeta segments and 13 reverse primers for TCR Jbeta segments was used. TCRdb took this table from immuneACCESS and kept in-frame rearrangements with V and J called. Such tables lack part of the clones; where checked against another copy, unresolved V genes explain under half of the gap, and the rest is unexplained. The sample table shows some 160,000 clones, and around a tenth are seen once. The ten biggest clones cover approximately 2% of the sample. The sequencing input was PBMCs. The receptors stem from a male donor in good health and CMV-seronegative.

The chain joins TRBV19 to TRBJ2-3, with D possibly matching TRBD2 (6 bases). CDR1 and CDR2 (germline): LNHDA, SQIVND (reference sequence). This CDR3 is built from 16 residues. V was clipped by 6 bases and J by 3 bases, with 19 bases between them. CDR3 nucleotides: TGTGCCAGTAGCCCGGGGGTAGCGGAGCCGACAGATACGCAGTATTTT. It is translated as CASSPGVAEPTDTQYF.

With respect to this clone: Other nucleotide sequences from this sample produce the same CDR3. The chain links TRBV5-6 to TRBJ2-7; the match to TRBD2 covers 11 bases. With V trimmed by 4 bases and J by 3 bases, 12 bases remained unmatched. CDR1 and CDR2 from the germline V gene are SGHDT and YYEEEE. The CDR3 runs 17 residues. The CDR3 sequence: CASSETRGLAESYEQYF. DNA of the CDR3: TGTGCCAGCAGCGAGACCCGGGGACTAGCGGAGAGCTACGAGCAGTACTTC.

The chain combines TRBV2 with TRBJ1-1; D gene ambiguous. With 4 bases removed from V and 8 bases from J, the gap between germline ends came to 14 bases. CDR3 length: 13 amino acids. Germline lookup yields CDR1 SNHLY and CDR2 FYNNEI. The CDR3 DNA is TGTGCCAGCAGTGTTTACTTGGGCAGAGAAGCTTTCTTT. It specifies CASSVYLGREAFF.

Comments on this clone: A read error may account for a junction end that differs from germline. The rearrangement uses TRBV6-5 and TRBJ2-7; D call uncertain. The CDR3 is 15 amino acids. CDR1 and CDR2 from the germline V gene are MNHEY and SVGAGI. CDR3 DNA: TGTACCAGCAGCTCATCGTGGCGGTTCACCTACGAGCAGTACTTC. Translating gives CTSSSSWRFTYEQYF.

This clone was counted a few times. The CDR3 is CASSDRGNQPQHF. Here the CDR3 DNA reads TGTGCCAGTAGTGACAGGGGGAATCAGCCCCAGCATTTT. The chain joins TRBV19 to TRBJ1-5; 9 nucleotides align to TRBD1. The CDR3 extends over 13 amino acids. Germline lookup yields CDR1 LNHDA and CDR2 SQIVND (reference sequence). With V trimmed by 5 bases and J by 4 bases, 0 bases remained unmatched.

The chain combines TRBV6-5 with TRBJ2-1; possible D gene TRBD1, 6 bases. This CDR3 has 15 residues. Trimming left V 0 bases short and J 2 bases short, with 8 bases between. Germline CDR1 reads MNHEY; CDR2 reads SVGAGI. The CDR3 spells CASSYSQGPYNEQFF. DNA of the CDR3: TGTGCCAGCAGTTACTCGCAGGGGCCCTACAATGAGCAGTTCTTC.

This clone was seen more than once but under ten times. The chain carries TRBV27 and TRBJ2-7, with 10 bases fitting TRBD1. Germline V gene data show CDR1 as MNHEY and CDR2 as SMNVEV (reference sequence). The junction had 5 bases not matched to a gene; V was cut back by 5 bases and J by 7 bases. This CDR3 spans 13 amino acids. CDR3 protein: CASSGTGAWEQYF. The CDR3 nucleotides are TGTGCCAGCAGTGGGACAGGGGCGTGGGAGCAGTACTTC.

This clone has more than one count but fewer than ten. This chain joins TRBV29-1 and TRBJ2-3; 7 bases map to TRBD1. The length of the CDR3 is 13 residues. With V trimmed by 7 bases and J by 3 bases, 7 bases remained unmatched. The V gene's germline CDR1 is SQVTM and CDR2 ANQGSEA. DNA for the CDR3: TGCAGCGCCGGTGGGGACAGAACAGATACGCAGTATTTT. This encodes CSAGGDRTDTQYF.

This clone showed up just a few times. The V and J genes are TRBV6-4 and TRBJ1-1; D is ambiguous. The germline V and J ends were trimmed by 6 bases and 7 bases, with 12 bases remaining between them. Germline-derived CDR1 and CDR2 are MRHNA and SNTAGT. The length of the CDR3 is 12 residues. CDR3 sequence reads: CASRADNFEAFF. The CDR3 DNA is TGTGCCAGCAGGGCTGACAATTTTGAAGCTTTCTTT.

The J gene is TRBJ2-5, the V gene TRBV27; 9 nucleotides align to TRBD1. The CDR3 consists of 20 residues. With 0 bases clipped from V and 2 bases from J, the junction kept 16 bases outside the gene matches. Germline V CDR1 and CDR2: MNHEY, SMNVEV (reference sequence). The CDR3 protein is CASSLSPQIKGQGRQETQYF. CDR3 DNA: TGTGCCAGCAGTTTATCCCCCCAGATAAAGGGACAGGGTCGACAAGAGACCCAGTACTTC.

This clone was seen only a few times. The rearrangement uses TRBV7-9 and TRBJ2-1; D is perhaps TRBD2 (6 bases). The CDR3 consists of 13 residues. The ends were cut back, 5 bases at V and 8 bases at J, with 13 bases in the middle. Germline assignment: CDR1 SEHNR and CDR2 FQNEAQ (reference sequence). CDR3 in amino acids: CASSPSGGYEQFF. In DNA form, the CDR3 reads TGTGCCAGCAGCCCTAGTGGGGGGTATGAGCAGTTCTTC.

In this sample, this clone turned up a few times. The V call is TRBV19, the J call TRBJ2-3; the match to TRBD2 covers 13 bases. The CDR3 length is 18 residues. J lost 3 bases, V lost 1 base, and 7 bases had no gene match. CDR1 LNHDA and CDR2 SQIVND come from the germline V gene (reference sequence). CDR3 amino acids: CASSIGTSGGAGTDTQYF. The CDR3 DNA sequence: TGTGCCAGTAGTATAGGTACTAGCGGGGGGGCCGGGACAGATACGCAGTATTTT.

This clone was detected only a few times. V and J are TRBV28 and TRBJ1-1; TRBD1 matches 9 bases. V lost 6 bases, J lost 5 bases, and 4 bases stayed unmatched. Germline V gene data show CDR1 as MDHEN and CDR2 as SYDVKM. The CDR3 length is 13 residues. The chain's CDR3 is CASRGQGTTEAFF. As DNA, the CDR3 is TGTGCCAGCAGGGGACAGGGAACAACTGAAGCTTTCTTT.

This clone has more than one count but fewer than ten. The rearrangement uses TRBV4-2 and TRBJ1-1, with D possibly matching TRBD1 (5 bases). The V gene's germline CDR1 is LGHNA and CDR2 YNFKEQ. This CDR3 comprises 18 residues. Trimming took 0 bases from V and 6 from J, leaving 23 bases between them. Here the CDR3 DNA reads TGTGCCAGCAGCCAAGATGGCGGCCCGGGACTAAGGCACGCTGAAGCTTTCTTT. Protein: CASSQDGGPGLRHAEAFF.

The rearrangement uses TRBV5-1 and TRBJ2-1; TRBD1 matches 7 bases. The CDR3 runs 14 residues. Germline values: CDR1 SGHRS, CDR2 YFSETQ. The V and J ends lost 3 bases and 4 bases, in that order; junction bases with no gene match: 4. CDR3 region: CASSSLQGYNEQFF. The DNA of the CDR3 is TGCGCCAGCAGCTCCCTACAGGGGTACAATGAGCAGTTCTTC. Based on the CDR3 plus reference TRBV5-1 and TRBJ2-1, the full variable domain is KAGVTQTPRYLIKTRGQQVTLSCSPISGHRSVSWYQQTPGQGLQFLFEYFSETQRNKGNFPGRFSGRQFSNSRSEMNVSTLELGDSALYLCASSSLQGYNEQFFGPGTRLTVL.

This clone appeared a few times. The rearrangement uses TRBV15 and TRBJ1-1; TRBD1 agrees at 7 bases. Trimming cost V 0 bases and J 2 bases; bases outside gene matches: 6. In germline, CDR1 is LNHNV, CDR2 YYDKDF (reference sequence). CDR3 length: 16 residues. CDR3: CATSRDPYRGNTEAFF. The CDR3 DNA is TGTGCCACCAGCAGAGATCCTTACAGGGGCAACACTGAAGCTTTCTTT.

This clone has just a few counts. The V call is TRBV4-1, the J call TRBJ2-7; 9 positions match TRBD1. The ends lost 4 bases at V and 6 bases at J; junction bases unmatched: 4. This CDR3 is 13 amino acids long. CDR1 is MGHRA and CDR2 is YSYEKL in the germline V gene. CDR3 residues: CASSRQTGGEQYF. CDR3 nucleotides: TGCGCCAGCAGCCGGCAGACAGGGGGCGAGCAGTACTTC.

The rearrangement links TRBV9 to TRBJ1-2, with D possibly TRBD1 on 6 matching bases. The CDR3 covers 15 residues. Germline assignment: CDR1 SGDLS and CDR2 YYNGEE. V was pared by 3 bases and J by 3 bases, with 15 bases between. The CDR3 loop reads CASSAGPRTDYGYTF. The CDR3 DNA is TGTGCCAGCAGCGCAGGTCCCCGGACAGACTATGGCTACACCTTC.

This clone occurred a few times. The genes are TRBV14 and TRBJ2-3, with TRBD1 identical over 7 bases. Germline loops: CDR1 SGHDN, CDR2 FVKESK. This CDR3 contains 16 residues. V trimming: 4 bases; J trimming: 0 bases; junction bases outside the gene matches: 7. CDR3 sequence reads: CASSLYRGASTDTQYF. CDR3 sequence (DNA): TGTGCCAGCAGCCTCTACAGGGGTGCTAGCACAGATACGCAGTATTTT.

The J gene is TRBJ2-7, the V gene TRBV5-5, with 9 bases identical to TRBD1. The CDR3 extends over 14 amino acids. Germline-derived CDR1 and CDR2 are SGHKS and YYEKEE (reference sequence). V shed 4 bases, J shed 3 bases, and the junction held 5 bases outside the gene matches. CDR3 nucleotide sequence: TGTGCCAGCAGCCTAAGGGACAGGGACTACGAGCAGTACTTC. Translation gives CASSLRDRDYEQYF.

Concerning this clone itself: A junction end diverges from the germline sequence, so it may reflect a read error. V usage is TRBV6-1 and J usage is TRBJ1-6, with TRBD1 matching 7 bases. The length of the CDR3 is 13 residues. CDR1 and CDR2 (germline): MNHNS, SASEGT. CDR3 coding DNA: TGTGCCAGCAAATCGGCGACAGGGAGGTCAACATGGTTT. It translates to CASKSATGRSTWF.

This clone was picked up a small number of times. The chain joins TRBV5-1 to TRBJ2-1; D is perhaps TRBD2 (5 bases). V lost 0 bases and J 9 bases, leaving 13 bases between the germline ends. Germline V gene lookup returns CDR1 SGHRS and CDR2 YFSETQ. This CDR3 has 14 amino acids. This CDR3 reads CASSLGIGSVEQFF. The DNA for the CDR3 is TGCGCCAGCAGCTTGGGCATAGGGAGCGTTGAGCAGTTCTTC.

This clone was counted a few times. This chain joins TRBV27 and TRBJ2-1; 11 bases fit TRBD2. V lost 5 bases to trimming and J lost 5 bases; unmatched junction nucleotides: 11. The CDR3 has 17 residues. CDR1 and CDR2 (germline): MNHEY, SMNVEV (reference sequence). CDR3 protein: CASSPRTSGSYDNEQFF. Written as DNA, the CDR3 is TGTGCCAGCAGTCCTCGAACTAGCGGGAGCTACGACAATGAGCAGTTCTTC.